The clone carrying this T cell receptor (beta chain) was counted only a few times. Its antigen remains unidentified. TCRdb reprocessed the 5' RACE reads with MiXCR, giving one entry per CDR3 protein. Of 150,000 or so distinct CDR3 sequences listed, 25% to 35% are singletons. V was trimmed by 3 bases and J by 4 bases, leaving 10 bases between them. The CDR3 consists of 13 residues. This record comes from a study of CD8 T cells in ankylosing spondylitis. Study results and limitations: Significantly higher representation of disease-linked clones was reported for matched ankylosing spondylitis synovial fluid.

The gene calls are TRBV12-3 or TRBV12-4 and TRBJ2-7; D gene ambiguous. This clonotype was sampled from a male donor with ankylosing spondylitis. Sequenced material: synovial fluid, either unsorted or a sorted T cell fraction (not recorded which). CDR3 nucleotide sequence: TGTGCCAGCAGTTTTTCCAGCCAGTACGAGCAGTACTTC. It yields the protein CASSFSSQYEQYF.